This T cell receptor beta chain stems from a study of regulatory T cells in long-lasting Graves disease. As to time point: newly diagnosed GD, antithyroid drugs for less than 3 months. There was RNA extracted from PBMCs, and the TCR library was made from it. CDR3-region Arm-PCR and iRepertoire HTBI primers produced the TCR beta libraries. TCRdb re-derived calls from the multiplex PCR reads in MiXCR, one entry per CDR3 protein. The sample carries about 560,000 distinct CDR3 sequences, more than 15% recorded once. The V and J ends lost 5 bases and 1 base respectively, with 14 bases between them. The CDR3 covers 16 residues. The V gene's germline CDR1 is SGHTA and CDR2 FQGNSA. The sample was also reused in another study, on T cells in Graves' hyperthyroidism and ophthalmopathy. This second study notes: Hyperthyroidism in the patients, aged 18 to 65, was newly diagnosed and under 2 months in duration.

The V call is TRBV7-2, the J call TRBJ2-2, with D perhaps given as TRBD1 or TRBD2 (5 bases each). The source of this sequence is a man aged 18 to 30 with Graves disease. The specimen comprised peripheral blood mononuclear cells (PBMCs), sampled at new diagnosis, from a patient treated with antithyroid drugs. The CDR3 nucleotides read TGTGCCAGCAGCCGCAGGGACGGGAAGAACACCGGGGAGCTGTTTTTT. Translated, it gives CASSRRDGKNTGELFF.